These T cell receptor beta chains were read from a single sample in a study of T cell changes during pregnancy in multiple sclerosis. The assay was immunoSEQ multiplex PCR, and TCRdb's table has in-frame clones only and misses some. The table shows 40,000 to 55,000 clones, with roughly 92% occurring only once. Material for sequencing was peripheral blood. The origin of the receptors is a female donor with multiple sclerosis, enrolled in a pregnancy study. Each CDR3 is given with its conserved first and last residue. Each record gives: V gene, J gene, CDR3 protein.

TRBV19	TRBJ1-1	CASRRDTEAFF
TRBV5-5	TRBJ2-1	CASSLQGALDEQFF
TRBV6-1	TRBJ1-4	CASTNSPNEKLFF
TRBV30	TRBJ1-6	CAWNLDSNNSPLHF
TRBV19	TRBJ1-1	CASSIDPERGNTEAFF
TRBV10-3	TRBJ2-1	CASEGTSGPNEQFF
TRBV10-3	TRBJ1-2	CAISERQDYGYTF
TRBV2	TRBJ1-5	CASSERTRWGNQPQHF
TRBV14	TRBJ1-4	CASSQDPYDRGLMSTNEKLFF
TRBV4-2	TRBJ2-2	CASSPGLANTGELFF
TRBV2	TRBJ2-3	CASARETGGADTQYF
TRBV6-5	TRBJ1-2	CASSYGGGAFNYGYTF
TRBV28	TRBJ1-1	CAHRSNGAFEAFF
TRBV4-1	TRBJ2-7	CASSQEAERDYEQYF
TRBV7-2	TRBJ2-3	CASSRASGYTDTQYF
TRBV19	TRBJ1-2	CASSIALRTGMRGYTF
TRBV10-2	TRBJ1-1	CASGRGQGALGTEAFF
TRBV4-1	TRBJ2-2	CASSQSGELFF
TRBV27	TRBJ1-5	CASSLLPTGGGNQPQHF
TRBV27	TRBJ2-2	CASSSGATGELFF
TRBV11-3	TRBJ2-7	CASSWDRGNYEQYF
TRBV5-1	TRBJ1-2	CASSLEGALNGYTF
TRBV6-5	TRBJ2-7	CASSYSSGSLPYEQYF
TRBV5-1	TRBJ1-2	CASSLADRGYGYTF
TRBV30	TRBJ1-1	CAWRLARGRFVEAFF
TRBV5-1	TRBJ2-1	CASSLEGQLYNEQFF
TRBV6-5	TRBJ1-2	CANPGGRWYTF
TRBV6-5	TRBJ2-5	CASSLGTGGGETQYF
TRBV4-3	TRBJ1-3	CASSQDHRTGNTIYF
TRBV14	TRBJ2-1	CASSQGQGQFF
TRBV6-4	TRBJ2-1	CASSGFGGANNEQFF
TRBV30	TRBJ2-1	CAWTDEGGSSYNEQFF
TRBV27	TRBJ2-3	CASSSGQVGDTQYF
TRBV6-4	TRBJ2-6	CASGDSTGSGANVLTF
TRBV6-1	TRBJ2-7	CASSEAAGTGSHEQYF
TRBV30	TRBJ1-4	CAWRTGGATNEKLFF
TRBV7-2	TRBJ2-5	CASSQSGGRETQYF
TRBV19	TRBJ2-7	CASSMETGSYEQYF
TRBV9	TRBJ2-3	CASSGSSSTDTQYF
TRBV9	TRBJ1-1	CASSVKPGKSKTNTEAFF
TRBV28	TRBJ2-1	CASTREGEQFF
TRBV13	TRBJ2-1	CASSPREVGSEQFF
TRBV7-2	TRBJ2-5	CASSSLRIGGETQYF
TRBV5-1	TRBJ2-3	CASSLARRDYSTDTQYF
TRBV10-1	TRBJ2-3	CASRTDTQYF
TRBV30	TRBJ1-3	CAWSVAFGNTIYF
TRBV4-3	TRBJ1-1	CASSQDVQGIRNTEAFF
TRBV6-5	TRBJ1-2	CASSGITGFGYGYTF
TRBV5-6	TRBJ2-3	CASRILLAGLTDTQYF
TRBV4-2	TRBJ2-7	CASSQERNSYEQYF
TRBV11-2	TRBJ2-1	CASSRQGYNEQFF
TRBV5-1	TRBJ2-2	CASSIGATGELFF
TRBV4-2	TRBJ2-3	CASSLSGTGSTDTQYF
TRBV10-3	TRBJ2-5	CAIRGASGSEETQYF
TRBV27	TRBJ2-7	CASSGGGSYEQYF
TRBV19	TRBJ2-3	CASSIAGGSTDTQYF
TRBV7-2	TRBJ2-7	CASRSTGSYEQYF
TRBV28	TRBJ2-7	CASSLPRPGYEQYF
TRBV5-6	TRBJ1-2	CATTENLAGSYYGYTF
TRBV2	TRBJ2-5	CASSEQSTVRETQYF